This T cell receptor beta chain is from a study of T-cell reconstitution after alpha-beta-depleted transplantation in children (dated by TCRdb to 2016 to 2018). The study in broad terms: Using TCR repertoire profiling, the study followed T-cell immune reconstitution in a quantitative way in children after TCRalphabeta/CD19-depleted allogeneic hematopoietic cell transplantation.

As to this clonotype: Its antigen specificity is not known. Per-base qualities were not stored, and no clone one base away is much larger.

The V end loses 0 bases and the J end loses 0 bases, and a stretch of 9 bases separates them. CDR1 and CDR2, per the germline V gene (reference sequence), are GTSNPN and SVGIG. From the cysteine through the phenylalanine, the CDR3 covers 14 amino acids. The kept DNA is CDR3 alone, 42 bases in frame from the first base. Library preparation used PCR. Instrument on record: Illumina HiSeq 2500. TCR library preparation used molecular barcoding, with unique molecular identifiers applied to normalize quantification of the TCRbeta repertoire. TCRdb reprocessing: public reads trimmed at Q25 with fastp, clones called with MiXCR, in-frame beta chains kept. Every entry covers one CDR3 protein and lists the most common genes and DNA from its rows. The sample has about 600,000 distinct CDR3 sequences on record, over 9.5% of them singletons. The ten largest make up less than 4.5% of the sample.

This material consisted of PBMCs from the stem cell graft donor, taken from the stem cell graft. The rearranged chain carries TRBV30 and TRBJ2-7; the D gene is not confidently resolved. The TCR comes from a human donor who donated a stem cell graft to a child with acute myeloid leukemia. The DNA sequence is as follows: TGTGCCTGGAGTGTATCTTCTTCCTCCTACGAGCAGTACTTC. Its amino acids are CAWSVSSSSYEQYF.